What follows is one TCR beta chain and its context. The antigen remains undetermined. Since no conserved phenylalanine or tryptophan closes the CDR3, a read error is the likely cause. It is unclear where the CDR3 begins or ends on the DNA, so no DNA is shown, and the CDR3 is as TCRdb lists it. Primers included in the PCR were 60 Vbeta and 13 Jbeta primers. Sequencing was performed with immunoSEQ multiplex PCR; in TCRdb, only in-frame clones are kept and a portion is missing. The sample contains 150,000 to 200,000 clones, approximately 78% of which appear only once. This entry comes from a study of cytomegalovirus exposure and HLA in healthy donors. Whole-study findings and limits: Per a prior analysis, the majority of TCR beta V segments were productive roughly 90% or roughly 30% of the time. Analysis was carried out at a later point, and it linked a missense DCLRE1C variant to TCR beta V- and J-gene trimming.

CDR1 is LNHNV, CDR2 YYDKDF, per germline (reference sequence). The CDR3 is 8 amino acids in total, end residues counted. The sequenced sample was PBMCs. The receptor was derived from a woman aged 18-35 years in good health and CMV-seronegative. The J gene is TRBJ2-7, the V gene TRBV15; TRBD2 is taken as the D call from the table, unchecked against the DNA. CDR3 amino acids: CATTGKFD.